The 27 T cell receptor beta chains listed next were all sequenced from one sample in a study of HIV-infected patients and healthy controls. 500 ng RNA was reverse transcribed with alpha and beta constant-region primers. Alpha and beta chain libraries were made separately by chain-specific third strand synthesis with multiplexing indices. TCRdb analysed the 5' RACE reads with MiXCR anew, one entry per CDR3 protein. The sample has around 7,000 distinct CDR3 sequences; almost 8% are singletons. Whole blood was used without fractionation, so all unsorted peripheral T cells were included. This sample comprised blood, obtained before antiretroviral therapy. The origin of the receptors is an adult with HIV infection.

At least ten counts were recorded for this clonotype. This chain connects TRBV5-1 to TRBJ2-7; TRBD1 matches at 8 bases. This CDR3 is built from 14 residues. Trimming at V came to 4 bases and at J to 5 bases, leaving 8 bases not matched to a gene. Germline assignment: CDR1 SGHRS and CDR2 YFSETQ. The DNA for the CDR3 is TGCGCCAGCAGCCTTGGGACAGGAAAAAACGAGCAGTACTTC. As protein: CASSLGTGKNEQYF.

This clonotype was observed many times. The chain couples TRBV2 to TRBJ2-6, with 7 bases matching TRBD2. V was clipped by 8 bases and J by 2 bases; unmatched bases: 6. This CDR3 has 15 amino acids. Germline-derived CDR1 and CDR2 are SNHLY and FYNNEI. The CDR3 protein is CASWGAGAGANVLTF. Here the CDR3 DNA reads TGTGCCAGCTGGGGCGCGGGAGCTGGGGCCAACGTCCTGACTTTC. Based on the CDR3 plus reference TRBV2 and TRBJ2-6, the full variable domain is EPEVTQTPSHQVTQMGQEVILRCVPISNHLYFYWYRQILGQKVEFLVSFYNNEISEKSEIFDDQFSVERPDGSNFTLKIRSTKLEDSAMYFCASWGAGAGANVLTFGAGSRLTVL.

This clonotype is categorized as large (0.1 to 1%). This rearrangement joins TRBV2 to TRBJ2-1, with 9 bases lining up with TRBD2. The germline gives CDR1 SNHLY, CDR2 FYNNEI. The trim removed 6 bases at V and 10 bases at J, leaving 10 bases unmatched. There are 14 residues in the CDR3. The CDR3 loop is CASRVLAGGTEQFF. In DNA, the CDR3 is TGTGCCAGCAGGGTCTTGGCGGGGGGGACCGAGCAGTTCTTC.

By sample share, this clonotype is medium-sized. The chain carries TRBV30 and TRBJ1-2, with unresolved D. Trimming took 3 bases from V and 4 from J, leaving 15 bases between them. Germline CDR1 and CDR2: GTSNPN and SVGIG (reference sequence). The CDR3 consists of 14 residues. CDR3 coding DNA: TGTGCCTGGAGCCTGGAGAGAACTGGCTATGGCTACACCTTC. The encoded protein is CAWSLERTGYGYTF.

By proportion, this clonotype is medium-sized. The chain employs TRBV4-2 and TRBJ1-3; 8 positions agree with TRBD1. Per germline, CDR1 LGHNA and CDR2 YNFKEQ. V lost 0 bases, J lost 8 bases, and 6 bases stayed unmatched. CDR3 length: 15 residues. DNA for the CDR3: TGTGCCAGCAGCCAAGATGGGCAGGGGGCCGACACCATATATTTT. Translation: CASSQDGQGADTIYF.

This clonotype was recorded many times. V is TRBV6-5 and J is TRBJ2-3, with TRBD2 matching over 8 bases. CDR1 and CDR2 (germline): MNHEY, SVGAGI. J gave up 4 bases and V 2 bases, and 8 bases lay outside the gene matches. This CDR3 region has 16 residues. The CDR3 region has the DNA TGTGCCAGCAGTTACGTCCCCGGAGCGGGAGCAGATACGCAGTATTTT. It codes for CASSYVPGAGADTQYF.

This clonotype was counted at least ten times. The chain is built from TRBV20-1 and TRBJ1-1, with a possible D match to TRBD1 (5 bases). The CDR3 totals 15 residues. Germline CDR1 and CDR2: DFQATT and SNEGSKA (reference sequence). The V and J ends lost 1 base and 2 bases respectively, with 14 bases between them. The CDR3, as DNA: TGCAGTGCTAGAGGCCCGGGACGGAGAAACACTGAAGCTTTCTTT. Translation: CSARGPGRRNTEAFF.

This clonotype was detected many times. Written as DNA, the CDR3 is TGTGCCAGTAGTATAGGCGCCCCACTAGCGGGGGGGCTCTCCTACAATGAGCAGTTCTTC. This sequence encodes CASSIGAPLAGGLSYNEQFF. The chain links TRBV19 to TRBJ2-1, with 13 bases identical to TRBD2. The CDR3 extends over 20 amino acids. J gave up 0 bases and V 1 base, and 9 bases lay outside the gene matches. Germline CDR1 LNHDA, CDR2 SQIVND (reference sequence).

In its sample, this clonotype was seen a few times. The rearrangement links TRBV5-4 to TRBJ2-1, with D possibly matching TRBD2 (7 bases). Trimming cost V 2 bases and J 4 bases, with 16 bases left between them. The CDR3 has 16 amino acids. The V gene's germline CDR1 is SGHNT and CDR2 YYREEE (reference sequence). Here the CDR3 DNA reads TGTGCCAGCAGCTTCGTGGTGCGGGGGCGTTACAATGAGCAGTTCTTC. Residues: CASSFVVRGRYNEQFF. Filled out from reference TRBV5-4 and TRBJ2-1, the complete variable domain reads ETGVTQSPTHLIKTRGQQVTLRCSSQSGHNTVSWYQQALGQGPQFIFQYYREEENGRGNFPPRFSGLQFPNYSSELNVNALELDDSALYLCASSFVVRGRYNEQFFGPGTRLTVL.

The V gene is TRBV6-2 or TRBV6-3, the J gene TRBJ2-4; a weak D match, TRBD1 (6 bases). This CDR3 has 15 amino acids. Looked up from germline, CDR1 is MNHEY and CDR2 is SVGEGT. The germline V and J ends were trimmed by 5 bases and 7 bases, with 18 bases remaining between them. The CDR3 reads CASSTEQGFRNIQYF. CDR3 nucleotides: TGTGCCAGCAGTACAGAACAGGGTTTTCGGAACATTCAGTACTTC.

This clonotype is categorized as medium-sized (0.01 to 0.1%). The chain joins TRBV5-4 to TRBJ1-2; 7 nucleotides match TRBD1. Looked up from germline, CDR1 is SGHNT and CDR2 is YYREEE (reference sequence). The V gene end was trimmed by 0 bases and the J gene end by 6 bases; junction bases not matched to a gene: 2. The CDR3 loop spans 13 amino acids. For the CDR3, the DNA is TGTGCCAGCAGCTTGGCTGGGACAGATGGCTACACCTTC. Amino acid sequence: CASSLAGTDGYTF.

This clonotype was counted at least ten times. J is TRBJ2-3 and V is TRBV5-1, with TRBD2 matching 10 bases. Per germline, CDR1 SGHRS and CDR2 YFSETQ. Trimming at V came to 1 base and at J to 4 bases, leaving 6 bases not matched to a gene. The CDR3 is made up of 16 amino acids. CDR3 coding DNA: TGCGCCAGCAGCTTGCGTCTAGCGGGGGACGCAGATACGCAGTATTTT. This gives the protein CASSLRLAGDADTQYF.

This clonotype is medium-sized within its sample. V gene TRBV25-1 combines with J gene TRBJ1-1; the D gene is possibly TRBD1 (5 bases). The CDR3 contains 14 residues. Germline V gives CDR1 MGHDK, CDR2 SYGVNS. Trimming left V 0 bases short and J 6 bases short, with 11 bases between. CDR3 coding DNA: TGTGCCAGCAGTGAATATGGGGGGAGGGCTGAAGCTTTCTTT. Protein product: CASSEYGGRAEAFF.

In DNA form, the CDR3 reads TGCAGCGTGCTGCTTAGCGGGAGGGTGGATACGCAGCATTTT. It specifies CSVLLSGRVDTQHF. The genes are TRBV29-1 and TRBJ2-3; D not resolved. The J call is uncertain, as TRBJ1-5 better fits the DNA end. The CDR3 covers 14 residues. Germline V gives CDR1 SQVTM, CDR2 ANQGSEA.

This clonotype occurred once. The chain is built from TRBV4-3 and TRBJ1-1; no firm D call. The germline gives CDR1 LGHNA, CDR2 YSLEER. The V end was cut by 1 base, the J end by 7 bases, with 13 bases between. The CDR3 extends over 14 amino acids. The CDR3 DNA is TGCGCCAGCAGCCAAGGACCGACTTGGGGTGAAGCTTTCTTT. This translates into CASSQGPTWGEAFF.

The chain couples TRBV4-2 to TRBJ2-4, with unresolved D. Germline V gene lookup returns CDR1 LGHNA and CDR2 YNFKEQ. This CDR3 has 17 residues. V lost 0 bases and J lost 2, with 14 bases in between. In DNA form, the CDR3 reads TGTGCCAGCAGCCAAGAGGACGAGGATTGGCCCAAAAACATTCAGTACTTC. This gives the protein CASSQEDEDWPKNIQYF.

The genes are TRBV20-1 and TRBJ2-1, with 13 nucleotides matching TRBD2. In germline, CDR1 is DFQATT, CDR2 SNEGSKA (reference sequence). The CDR3 is 18 amino acids. V shed 3 bases and J 0 bases; nucleotides not matched to a gene: 8. The CDR3 is CSARGFGTSGNSYNEQFF. The CDR3 bases are TGCAGTGCTAGGGGGTTCGGGACTAGCGGGAACTCCTACAATGAGCAGTTCTTC.

This chain joins TRBV9 and TRBJ2-3; D call uncertain. Trimming pared 4 bases from V and 4 bases from J, leaving 10 bases between. The CDR3 length is 13 residues. Germline CDR1 and CDR2: SGDLS and YYNGEE. This chain's CDR3 is CASSPQVADTQYF. CDR3 in DNA: TGTGCCAGCAGCCCTCAGGTGGCAGATACGCAGTATTTT.

This clonotype is medium-sized (0.01 to 0.1%) within its sample. The chain employs TRBV2 and TRBJ1-1; D is ambiguous. The V end lost 1 base, the J end lost 1 base, and 7 bases lay between the germline ends. Germline V lookup: CDR1 SNHLY, CDR2 FYNNEI. This CDR3 comprises 14 residues. The DNA for the CDR3 is TGTGCCAGCAGTGAAGAGACGGCGAACACTGAAGCTTTCTTT. Its protein product is CASSEETANTEAFF.

This clonotype has a count of ten or more. In nucleotides, the CDR3 is TGCGCCAGCAGCCCGGGGACAGGGGGTGATCAGCCCCAGCATTTT. Amino acid sequence: CASSPGTGGDQPQHF. The genes are TRBV5-1 and TRBJ1-5; the match to TRBD1 covers 11 bases. V lost 4 bases, J lost 5 bases, and 5 bases stayed unmatched. Germline assignment: CDR1 SGHRS and CDR2 YFSETQ. The CDR3 extends over 15 amino acids.

In this sample, this clonotype is medium-sized. The genes are TRBV20-1 and TRBJ1-1; D perhaps matches TRBD1 (5 bases). Germline V lookup: CDR1 DFQATT, CDR2 SNEGSKA (reference sequence). V dropped 7 bases and J dropped 0 bases, with 12 bases sitting between them. The CDR3 is made up of 13 amino acids. In DNA form, the CDR3 reads TGCAGTGAAAGCTGGGGCTTGAACACTGAAGCTTTCTTT. The encoded protein is CSESWGLNTEAFF.

This clonotype is medium-sized within its sample. The chain employs TRBV11-2 and TRBJ2-1; TRBD2 matches 7 bases. The CDR3 sequence is 15 residues long. The ends lost 0 bases at V and 5 bases at J; junction bases unmatched: 4. CDR1 is SGHAT and CDR2 is FQNNGV in the germline V gene. The CDR3 is CASSLEAGFNNEQFF. For the CDR3, the DNA is TGTGCCAGCAGCTTAGAAGCGGGATTCAACAATGAGCAGTTCTTC.

By share, this clonotype counts as medium-sized. The chain has TRBV4-3 and TRBJ1-1, with D maybe TRBD1 (5 bases). Germline assignment: CDR1 LGHNA and CDR2 YSLEER. The CDR3 has 14 residues. Trimming took 0 bases from V and 3 from J, leaving 8 bases between them. The CDR3 reads CASSQDREYTEAFF. The CDR3 DNA follows: TGCGCCAGCAGCCAAGACAGGGAGTACACTGAAGCTTTCTTT.

This clonotype was recorded a few times. V usage is TRBV10-3 and J usage is TRBJ1-6; D is undetermined. The CDR3 runs 13 residues. The V end lost 8 bases, the J end lost 6 bases, and 11 bases lay between the germline ends. Germline-derived CDR1 and CDR2 are ENHRY and SYGVKD. This CDR3 reads CAIEGTGNSPLHF. CDR3 nucleotide sequence: TGTGCCATCGAAGGAACGGGTAATTCACCCCTCCACTTT.

This clonotype was counted many times. The chain uses TRBV15 and TRBJ1-1, with D unresolved. Trimming cost V 0 bases and J 0 bases, with 17 bases left between them. The germline CDR1 and CDR2 sequences are LNHNV and YYDKDF (reference sequence). This CDR3 spans 18 amino acids. The CDR3: CATSREPGSRHMNTEAFF. As DNA, the CDR3 is TGTGCCACCAGCAGAGAACCCGGTTCCCGCCATATGAACACTGAAGCTTTCTTT. Full variable domain (missing parts from reference TRBV15 and TRBJ1-1): DAMVIQNPRYQVTQFGKPVTLSCSQTLNHNVMYWYQQKSSQAPKLLFHYYDKDFNNEADTPDNFQSRRPNTSFCFLDIRSPGLGDTAMYLCATSREPGSRHMNTEAFFGQGTRLTVV.

This clonotype qualifies as medium-sized. The CDR3 DNA follows: TGTGCCAGCAGCCCCGGGACCCAGTACTTC. Its translation: CASSPGTQYF. The chain links TRBV7-9 to TRBJ2-5; D gene unclear. V was shortened by 5 bases and J by 7 bases, with 5 bases between the two germline ends. From germline, CDR1 is SEHNR and CDR2 FQNEAQ (reference sequence). The CDR3 totals 10 residues.

This clonotype ranks as medium-sized. The chain recombines TRBV15 with TRBJ2-5, with 7 bases lining up with TRBD1. Germline trimming cut 1 base from V and 0 bases from J; bases unmatched to any gene: 14. Germline V CDR1 and CDR2: LNHNV, YYDKDF (reference sequence). CDR3 length equals 19 residues. For the CDR3, the DNA is TGTGCCACCAGCAGAGGCCCGAAAAAACTAACAGGGGACCAAGAGACCCAGTACTTC. Its protein product is CATSRGPKKLTGDQETQYF.